Sequencing of this T cell receptor beta chain was carried out in a study of cytomegalovirus exposure and HLA in healthy donors. Overall study: An earlier analysis identified more than 95 million unique TCR beta sequences in about 179 million T cells. The early release's HLA-typed donors yielded 78 million or so unique TCRs. Study-wide results and caveats: There were some public TCRs occurring in many donors, but most TCR sequences were rare.

About this clone itself: Its antigen is undetermined.

This PCR relied on a set of 60 Vbeta primers and 13 Jbeta primers. TCRdb keeps only in-frame clones here, not all; method: immunoSEQ multiplex PCR. In all, the sample yields tens of thousands of clones. V lost 7 bases, J lost 1 base, and 9 bases lay in between. This CDR3 has 12 residues. Germline loops: CDR1 SGDLS, CDR2 YYNGEE. The receptor's source is a woman in her thirties or forties in good health and CMV-seropositive. V usage is TRBV9 and J usage is TRBJ2-7; a possible D gene is TRBD1 (5 bases). The sample comprised PBMCs. Here the CDR3 DNA reads TGTGCCAGCGGACAAAGGTCCTACGAGCAGTACTTC. Its protein product is CASGQRSYEQYF.